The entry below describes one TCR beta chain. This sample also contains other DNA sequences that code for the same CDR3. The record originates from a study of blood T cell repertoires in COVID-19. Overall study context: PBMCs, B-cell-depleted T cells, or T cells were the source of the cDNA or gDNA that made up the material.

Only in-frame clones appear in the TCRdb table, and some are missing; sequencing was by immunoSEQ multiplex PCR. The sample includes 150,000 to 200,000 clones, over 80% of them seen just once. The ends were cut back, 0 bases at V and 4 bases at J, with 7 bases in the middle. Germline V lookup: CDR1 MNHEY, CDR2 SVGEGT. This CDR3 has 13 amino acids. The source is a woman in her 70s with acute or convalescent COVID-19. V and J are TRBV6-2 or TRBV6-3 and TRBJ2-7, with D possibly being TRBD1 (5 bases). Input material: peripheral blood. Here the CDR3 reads CASSYSQGYEQYF. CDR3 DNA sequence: TGTGCCAGCAGTTACTCGCAGGGTTACGAGCAGTACTTC.